The entry below describes one T cell receptor beta chain. This clonotype has at least ten counts. The specificity of this receptor is unknown. No base quality information exists; no much larger clone differs at one position. Relative to germline, V is missing 7 bases and J is missing 5 bases, with 12 bases of the junction outside any gene match. The CDR3 goes from the cysteine to the phenylalanine over 15 residues. Just the 45-base CDR3 DNA is kept, in frame starting at base 1. CDR1 and CDR2 (LNHDA, SQIVND) derive from the germline V gene (reference sequence). The axillary draining lymph nodes of breast cancer patients were the source of the lymph node samples. For sequencing, an Illumina HiSeq 2000 was employed. Multiplex PCR amplification was used to build the TCR beta chain libraries. High-throughput sequencing was used to analyze the amplified TCR beta chain products. In-frame beta chains were kept once TCRdb had trimmed the public reads at Q25 with fastp and called clones with MiXCR. Rows with a matching CDR3 protein are joined into one entry that keeps the most common DNA and genes. In this sample the table shows about 110,000 distinct CDR3 sequences, 30% of which occur a single time. Clones ranked in the top ten supply about 6% of the sample.

The sample comes from a study of breast tumors, draining lymph nodes, adjacent tissues (dated by TCRdb to the mid-2010s). Study-level background: TCR beta repertoires were compared across tumor, adjacent nontumor tissue and axillary lymph nodes obtained from breast cancer patients. The study aimed to assess the relationships and possible T-cell exchange between tumor, surrounding tissue and draining lymph node repertoires in human breast cancer.

What the work shows at the level of the full study, not this receptor alone: The similarity between tumor and nontumor tissue repertoires was significantly greater in luminal-like breast cancer than in basal-like breast cancer. T-cell repertoire diversity in tumors was found to be lower than in lymph nodes but higher than in nontumor tissue, and preferential V and J gene usage was observed. The data were considered consistent with most tumor T cells being derived from the lymph node and subsequently expanding within tumor tissue. The conclusion that tumor T cells originate in lymph nodes was framed as consistent with a hypothesis rather than directly demonstrated.

Sequences were obtained from axillary lymph node tissue. The source of this sequence is a female donor with breast cancer. Some clones in this sample may be carry-over from other donors' samples. The receptor chain draws on TRBV19 and TRBJ2-7, and TRBD1 aligns with 9 junction nucleotides. The CDR3 loop reads CASTDGGQGRDEQYF. The DNA is as follows: TGTGCCAGTACCGATGGGGGACAGGGACGTGACGAGCAGTACTTC.